This entry lists 27 T cell receptor beta chains sequenced from one sample in a study of CD8 T cells in Susac syndrome. cDNA came from about 0.5 to 1 ug RNA primed by random hexamers. TCRdb reanalysed the immunoSEQ multiplex PCR reads using MiXCR and keeps one entry per CDR3 protein. This table holds around 50,000 distinct CDR3 sequences, 80% to 95% found once. Source material: CD8+ T cells from PBMCs. All receptors derive from a human donor in good health.

The chain has TRBV27 and TRBJ2-3, with TRBD2 matching 9 bases. Germline values: CDR1 MNHEY, CDR2 SMNVEV (reference sequence). This CDR3 region has 14 residues. The trim removed 2 bases at V and 6 bases at J, leaving 3 bases unmatched. CDR3 sequence reads: CASSLAGGSDTQYF. CDR3 bases: TGTGCCAGCAGTTTAGCGGGGGGGAGCGATACGCAGTATTTT.

The chain joins TRBV3-1 to TRBJ2-1; 9 bases map to TRBD2. The J segment lost 1 base and the V segment lost 0 bases, leaving 10 bases of the junction unmatched. Germline CDR1 LGHDT, CDR2 YNNKEL (reference sequence). CDR3 length: 19 amino acids. DNA for the CDR3: TGTGCCAGCAGCCAAGATTCGAGGCGGGAGGGAAGTTCCTACAATGAGCAGTTCTTC. Translation: CASSQDSRREGSSYNEQFF.

The rearrangement links TRBV29-1 to TRBJ2-1, with a weak D call TRBD2 (5 bases). This CDR3 comprises 14 residues. V lost 3 bases to trimming and J lost 7 bases, with 16 bases between them. From germline, CDR1 is SQVTM and CDR2 ANQGSEA. CDR3 coding DNA: TGCAGCGTTGACGGAGGCGGCTCAAAGAATGAGCAGTTCTTC. This encodes CSVDGGGSKNEQFF.

The chain recombines TRBV6-5 with TRBJ2-7, with D perhaps TRBD2 (5 bases). Germline CDR1 is MNHEY and CDR2 is SVGAGI. The CDR3 runs 15 residues. V was pared by 3 bases and J by 7 bases, with 19 bases between. CDR3 DNA: TGTGCCAGCAGTTATAGGTCCGGGGAACCGGGGGAGCAGTACTTC. Protein: CASSYRSGEPGEQYF.

The gene calls are TRBV11-2 and TRBJ2-1; TRBD2 matches 12 bases. The CDR3 covers 16 residues. With 4 bases clipped from V and 6 bases from J, the junction kept 7 bases outside the gene matches. The germline CDR1 and CDR2 sequences are SGHAT and FQNNGV. CDR3 sequence (DNA): TGTGCCAGCAGCTATTTCCCTAGCGGGAGGGCCAATGAGCAGTTCTTC. Amino acids: CASSYFPSGRANEQFF.

The chain joins TRBV11-2 to TRBJ2-7; D is possibly TRBD1 (6 bases). The germline gives CDR1 SGHAT, CDR2 FQNNGV. This CDR3 spans 14 amino acids. V lost 5 bases to trimming and J lost 4 bases, with 15 bases between them. The CDR3: CASSPGEFGYEQYF. CDR3 coding DNA: TGTGCCAGCAGCCCAGGGGAATTCGGGTACGAGCAGTACTTC.

This chain uses TRBV6-2 or TRBV6-3 with TRBJ2-1; D call uncertain. Between the trimmed V and J ends, which lost 2 bases and 8 bases, there was a span of 7 bases. This CDR3 has 12 residues. CDR1 MNHEY and CDR2 SVGEGT come from the germline V gene. The CDR3 reads CASSYIRDEQFF. The CDR3, as DNA: TGTGCCAGCAGTTACATCCGAGATGAGCAGTTCTTC.

This clonotype is a singleton in its sample. The chain has TRBV3-1 and TRBJ2-7, with a tentative D call TRBD1 (6 bases). The CDR3 covers 15 residues. Trimming stripped 1 base from V and 2 bases from J, with 12 bases between. Germline V CDR1 and CDR2: LGHDT, YNNKEL (reference sequence). CDR3 coding DNA: TGTGCCAGCAGCCAAGGTACAGGGTTGCCCTACGAGCAGTACTTC. It encodes CASSQGTGLPYEQYF.

The sample holds one count of this clonotype. The chain recombines TRBV6-5 with TRBJ1-3; unclear D gene. This CDR3 is built from 15 residues. The germline V gene has CDR1 MNHEY and CDR2 SVGAGI. V was shortened by 2 bases and J by 2 bases, with 10 bases between the two germline ends. CDR3 loop: CASSYGGQAGNTIYF. CDR3 sequence (DNA): TGTGCCAGCAGTTACGGAGGGCAGGCTGGAAACACCATATATTTT.

This sequence joins TRBV29-1 and TRBJ2-5; D is ambiguous. The CDR3 is 12 amino acids. Germline assignment: CDR1 SQVTM and CDR2 ANQGSEA. Trimming took 4 bases from V and 5 from J, leaving 11 bases between them. CDR3: CSVVALGETQYF. The CDR3 region has the DNA TGCAGCGTTGTGGCGCTTGGGGAGACCCAGTACTTC.

The chain is built from TRBV29-1 and TRBJ1-2, with TRBD1 as a possible D gene (5 bases). Deletions cut 4 bases from V and 2 bases from J, with 8 bases between. The CDR3 runs 12 residues. Germline V gene lookup returns CDR1 SQVTM and CDR2 ANQGSEA. The CDR3 nucleotides are TGCAGCGTTGCCCGACAGAACTATGGCTACACCTTC. Protein sequence: CSVARQNYGYTF.

The chain employs TRBV5-1 and TRBJ2-6; possible D gene TRBD1, 7 bases. Germline V lookup: CDR1 SGHRS, CDR2 YFSETQ. The CDR3 sequence is 17 residues long. Trimming left V 4 bases short and J 0 bases short, with 14 bases between. DNA of the CDR3: TGCGCCAGCAGCGTCCCAGGGGGGAACTCTGGGGCCAACGTCCTGACTTTC. This codes for CASSVPGGNSGANVLTF.

The rearrangement links TRBV5-5 to TRBJ2-7; D is possibly TRBD1 (5 bases). The CDR3 totals 14 residues. Germline lookup yields CDR1 SGHKS and CDR2 YYEKEE (reference sequence). The V end was cut by 2 bases, the J end by 7 bases, with 16 bases between. This CDR3 is CASSFTGLTREQYF. In DNA, the CDR3 is TGTGCCAGCAGCTTCACAGGCCTCACTCGGGAGCAGTACTTC.

The chain couples TRBV7-9 to TRBJ2-1; D remains ambiguous. Germline V gene sequence: CDR1 SEHNR, CDR2 FQNEAQ (reference sequence). This CDR3 is 14 amino acids long. Between the trimmed V and J ends, which lost 7 bases and 3 bases, there was a span of 13 bases. The CDR3, as DNA: TGTGCCAGCACCCCCGGACCCCTCTACAATGAGCAGTTCTTC. As protein: CASTPGPLYNEQFF.

The rearrangement joins TRBV6-5 to TRBJ1-5, with D perhaps TRBD1 (5 bases). V was trimmed by 6 bases and J by 7 bases, leaving 16 bases between them. The CDR3 sequence is 14 residues long. Germline lookup yields CDR1 MNHEY and CDR2 SVGAGI. The CDR3 protein is CASRPQQAGQPQHF. Written as DNA, the CDR3 is TGTGCCAGCAGACCCCAACAGGCGGGACAGCCCCAGCATTTT.

The DNA for the CDR3 is TGCAGCGCAGGACTACTCGCCTCCTACAATGAGCAGTTCTTC. It yields the protein CSAGLLASYNEQFF. V gene TRBV29-1 combines with J gene TRBJ2-1; a possible D gene is TRBD2 (6 bases). Germline loops: CDR1 SQVTM, CDR2 ANQGSEA. The CDR3 spans 14 residues. The V end lost 7 bases, the J end lost 0 bases, and 13 bases lay between the germline ends.

V is TRBV6-4 and J is TRBJ2-3; no clear D. This CDR3 region has 13 residues. Trimming left V 2 bases short and J 2 bases short, with 5 bases between. Germline loops: CDR1 MRHNA, CDR2 SNTAGT. The CDR3 protein is CASSDGPTDTQYF. DNA of the CDR3: TGTGCCAGCAGTGACGGGCCCACAGATACGCAGTATTTT.

The gene calls are TRBV9 and TRBJ2-4, with a tentative D call TRBD1 (7 bases). The V gene's germline CDR1 is SGDLS and CDR2 YYNGEE. This CDR3 comprises 16 residues. V gave up 4 bases and J gave up 8 bases, with 22 bases separating them. The DNA of the CDR3 is TGTGCCAGCAGCTTCAAGGAGGGGGCGCCGCGCGACATTCAGTACTTC. Its protein is CASSFKEGAPRDIQYF.

The chain joins TRBV6-5 to TRBJ2-3; tentatively, D is TRBD2 (5 bases). The CDR3 spans 13 residues. Trimming removed 4 bases at V and 7 bases at J, with 12 bases between. Per the germline V gene, CDR1 is MNHEY and CDR2 is SVGAGI. CDR3 residues: CASSSPEGNTQYF. In DNA form, the CDR3 reads TGTGCCAGCAGTTCCCCAGAGGGCAATACGCAGTATTTT.

V usage is TRBV29-1 and J usage is TRBJ2-1; possibly TRBD1 for D (6 bases). The germline CDR1 and CDR2 sequences are SQVTM and ANQGSEA. This CDR3 region has 13 residues. In DNA form, the CDR3 reads TGCAGTGGACGGACAGTCTCCTACAATGAGCAGTTCTTC. It specifies CSGRTVSYNEQFF.

CDR3 DNA: TGTGCCAGCAGCTTCTTGGAATACGAAGCTTTCTTT. This sequence encodes CASSFLEYEAFF. This rearrangement joins TRBV7-2 to TRBJ1-1; D ambiguous. This CDR3 spans 12 amino acids. V lost 3 bases and J lost 8, with 10 bases in between. Germline lookup yields CDR1 SGHTA and CDR2 FQGNSA.

The chain uses TRBV29-1 and TRBJ2-2; D remains ambiguous. Trimming cost V 4 bases and J 3 bases, with 6 bases left between them. In germline, CDR1 is SQVTM, CDR2 ANQGSEA. The CDR3 loop spans 12 amino acids. The DNA for the CDR3 is TGCAGCGTTGTCGGTGACACCGGGGAGCTGTTTTTT. It translates to CSVVGDTGELFF.

The chain carries TRBV5-1 and TRBJ1-1, with TRBD1 matching 10 bases. The CDR3 sequence is 16 residues long. The germline V gene has CDR1 SGHRS and CDR2 YFSETQ. V lost 2 bases to trimming and J lost 2 bases; unmatched junction nucleotides: 6. CDR3 bases: TGCGCCAGCAGCTTAAATTGGGACAGGGGAAACACTGAAGCTTTCTTT. Its translation is CASSLNWDRGNTEAFF.

In DNA, the CDR3 is TGTGCCAGCAGCCAAGAAGCGGGATCGCAAGAGACCCAGTACTTC. It yields the protein CASSQEAGSQETQYF. The rearrangement uses TRBV14 and TRBJ2-5; 7 bases agree with TRBD2. The junction had 3 bases not matched to a gene; V was cut back by 0 bases and J by 2 bases. The germline V gene encodes CDR1 SGHDN and CDR2 FVKESK. The CDR3 has 15 amino acids.

This rearrangement joins TRBV6-1 to TRBJ2-7, with D unresolved. V shed 1 base and J shed 3 bases, with 7 bases lying between them. The CDR3 totals 13 residues. Germline-derived CDR1 and CDR2 are MNHNS and SASEGT. DNA for the CDR3: TGTGCCAGCAGTGAAGGCGGCAGCTACGAGCAGTACTTC. Protein product: CASSEGGSYEQYF.

This sequence joins TRBV7-6 and TRBJ2-7; D may be TRBD1 or TRBD2 (5 bases each). The V gene's germline CDR1 is SGHVS and CDR2 FNYEAQ. The V end lost 5 bases, the J end lost 6 bases, and 20 bases lay between the germline ends. This CDR3 contains 15 residues. The CDR3 DNA is TGTGCCAGCAGCGCCGACCCACAGGACTTGGGCGAGCAGTACTTC. Translated: CASSADPQDLGEQYF.

The chain recombines TRBV2 with TRBJ2-5, with a tentative D call TRBD1 (6 bases). V shed 8 bases and J shed 2 bases, with 18 bases lying between them. The CDR3 loop spans 15 amino acids. The germline CDR1 and CDR2 sequences are SNHLY and FYNNEI. Here the CDR3 reads CASSQGITFQETQYF. CDR3 DNA: TGTGCCAGCTCTCAGGGGATAACCTTTCAAGAGACCCAGTACTTC.